The clone carrying this TCR beta chain was detected ten times or more. Its antigen remains unidentified. The sample comes from a study of response to subunit inactivated influenza vaccine. Points from the study as a whole: It was the authors' suggestion that each seasonal influenza vaccination recruits few new T cells.

V lost 5 bases and J lost 7, with 18 bases in between. Per the germline V gene, CDR1 is LGHNA and CDR2 is YSLEER. There are 16 residues in the CDR3. One entry per CDR3 protein, called by TCRdb with MiXCR from the RT-PCR reads. The sample holds roughly 630,000 distinct CDR3 sequences; around 15% are singletons and the top ten take 7.5% to 8%. This clonotype was obtained from a man aged 45-65 years who received an inactivated influenza vaccine. The V and J genes are TRBV4-3 and TRBJ1-6; TRBD1 is a possible D gene (5 bases). Sequences were derived from PBMCs from blood, sampled roughly 2 weeks before vaccination. DNA for the CDR3: TGCGCCAGCAGCATCTCTTGGGACCAAAAGAATTCACCCCTCCACTTT. Protein sequence: CASSISWDQKNSPLHF.